The 10 T cell receptor beta chains listed next were all sequenced from one sample in a study of T cell responses to AZD1222 COVID-19 vaccine. Measured with immunoSEQ multiplex PCR; TCRdb has only the in-frame clones, and not every one. This repertoire shows about 120,000 clones, approximately 89% found once; its top ten account for approximately 5.4%. Sequenced here: peripheral blood, sampled on day 0 of AZD1222 vaccination. Receptors originate from an adult in good health.

This chain links TRBV19 with TRBJ1-4; D remains ambiguous. Germline V CDR1 and CDR2: LNHDA, SQIVND (reference sequence). The V gene lost 8 bases and the J gene lost 5 bases, with 12 bases spanning the gap. This CDR3 region has 13 residues. CDR3 in DNA: TGTGCCAGTGGGTCCACGGGGAATGAAAAACTGTTTTTT. Its translation: CASGSTGNEKLFF.

This rearrangement joins TRBV6-6 to TRBJ2-5; D is possibly TRBD2 (7 bases). In germline, CDR1 is MNHNY, CDR2 SVGAGI (reference sequence). Trimming shortened V by 6 bases and J by 2 bases, and 16 bases separated the two germline ends. This CDR3 spans 15 amino acids. This CDR3 reads CASRPGGPTQETQYF. The CDR3 bases are TGTGCCAGCAGACCCGGGGGGCCGACTCAAGAGACCCAGTACTTC.

The gene calls are TRBV5-1 and TRBJ2-1; TRBD1 is a possible D gene (7 bases). The length of the CDR3 is 15 residues. Trimming shortened V by 4 bases and J by 6 bases, and 17 bases separated the two germline ends. Germline V gene sequence: CDR1 SGHRS, CDR2 YFSETQ. The CDR3 DNA sequence: TGCGCCAGCAGCGCTCAGGGCGGGACAGCCAATGAGCAGTTCTTC. Residues: CASSAQGGTANEQFF.

The J gene is TRBJ2-3, the V gene TRBV5-4; TRBD2 agrees at 11 bases. V was clipped by 4 bases and J by 1 base; unmatched bases: 2. Germline V gives CDR1 SGHNT, CDR2 YYREEE (reference sequence). This CDR3 has 15 amino acids. CDR3 sequence (DNA): TGTGCCAGCAGCGCGACTAGCGGGGGCACAGATACGCAGTATTTT. Amino acids: CASSATSGGTDTQYF. The full variable domain, with the rest looked up from reference TRBV5-4 and TRBJ2-3, is ETGVTQSPTHLIKTRGQQVTLRCSSQSGHNTVSWYQQALGQGPQFIFQYYREEENGRGNFPPRFSGLQFPNYSSELNVNALELDDSALYLCASSATSGGTDTQYFGPGTRLTVL.

The chain is built from TRBV11-2 and TRBJ2-1; 8 bases match TRBD2. Germline-derived CDR1 and CDR2 are SGHAT and FQNNGV. This CDR3 has 12 amino acids. V lost 6 bases and J lost 12; bases outside the gene matches: 7. The CDR3 DNA follows: TGTGCCAGCAGAGGACTAGCCGGGGGGCAGTTCTTC. It yields the protein CASRGLAGGQFF.

This clone was seen more than once but under ten times. This chain links TRBV5-6 with TRBJ1-2, with TRBD1 matching 9 bases. V shed 4 bases, J shed 3 bases, and the junction held 1 base outside the gene matches. Per germline, CDR1 SGHDT and CDR2 YYEEEE. The CDR3 contains 13 residues. The CDR3 coding sequence is TGTGCCAGCAGCGGACAGGGGTACTATGGCTACACCTTC. As protein: CASSGQGYYGYTF.

The chain uses TRBV12-3 or TRBV12-4 and TRBJ2-1; 8 bases align to TRBD2. The CDR3 is made up of 13 amino acids. J lost 4 bases, V lost 10 bases, and 6 bases had no gene match. The CDR3 nucleotides read TGTGCCATTTCCGCGGGGGGATACAATGAGCAGTTCTTC. Amino acid sequence: CAISAGGYNEQFF.

The chain uses TRBV2 and TRBJ2-5; no firm D call. This CDR3 is built from 14 residues. Trimming shortened V by 3 bases and J by 2 bases, and 10 bases separated the two germline ends. The germline V gene has CDR1 SNHLY and CDR2 FYNNEI. The CDR3 loop is CASSERPQQETQYF. The CDR3 DNA reads as TGTGCCAGCAGTGAGAGGCCACAGCAAGAGACCCAGTACTTC.

The chain has TRBV19 and TRBJ2-5, with TRBD1 matching 8 bases. Germline V gives CDR1 LNHDA, CDR2 SQIVND (reference sequence). Trimming cost V 5 bases and J 4 bases; bases outside gene matches: 12. This CDR3 has 16 residues. The CDR3 nucleotides read TGTGCCAGTAGTCTCCACTCTACAGGGGGGAGAGAGACCCAGTACTTC. Translating gives CASSLHSTGGRETQYF.

The chain joins TRBV5-6 to TRBJ1-2; TRBD1 is a possible D gene (6 bases). The germline gives CDR1 SGHDT, CDR2 YYEEEE. This CDR3 region has 13 residues. V gave up 6 bases and J gave up 3 bases, with 12 bases separating them. The CDR3 protein is CASNMDSYYGYTF. The DNA for the CDR3 is TGTGCCAGCAACATGGACAGTTACTATGGCTACACCTTC.